This T cell receptor (beta chain) comes out of a study of Graves' ophthalmopathy and Graves' hyperthyroidism. This clonotype appeared once. The authors amplified TCR beta CDR3 regions, and they did so from RNA transcripts for repertoire sequencing. HTBI-primed first-round RT-PCR preceded second-round multiplex PCR. Using its own MiXCR run on the multiplex PCR reads, TCRdb lists one record per CDR3 protein. Among over 650,000 distinct CDR3 sequences, just over 40% were seen once, and the ten largest hold over 2.5%. Germline-derived CDR1 and CDR2 are SQVTM and ANQGSEA. This CDR3 is 16 amino acids long. J lost 2 bases, V lost 0 bases, and 6 bases had no gene match.

The chain recombines TRBV29-1 with TRBJ1-2; 10 nucleotides line up with TRBD1. Sequenced: peripheral blood. The clonotype was recovered from an adult man with Graves' ophthalmopathy. The chain's CDR3 is CSVEDTRDRGNYGYTF. The CDR3 DNA reads TGCAGCGTTGAAGATACCCGGGACAGGGGAAACTATGGCTACACCTTC.